Listed below are T cell receptor beta chains from one sample, sequenced in a study of response to subunit inactivated influenza vaccine. TCRdb reanalysed the RT-PCR reads using MiXCR and keeps one entry per CDR3 protein. The data hold approximately 500,000 distinct CDR3 sequences, with over 10% observed a single time. Specimen: PBMCs from blood, collected about 40 days after vaccination. The receptors here all came from a man over 45 who received an inactivated influenza vaccine. CDR3s include the opening cysteine and the closing phenylalanine or tryptophan. The D gene is left open where the match is weak. Some rows mark clone size as missing; the rest say once, few, many or name a class of expanded clone.

16,few,TRBJ2-1,TRBV20-1,TRBD2,CSAQPGLAGRNNEQFF,TGCAGTGCCCAACCCGGACTAGCGGGAAGAAACAATGAGCAGTTCTTC
15,-,TRBJ2-3,TRBV20-1,-,CSANPRERPPYTQYF,TGCAGTGCTAACCCCCGGGAGCGACCCCCTTATACGCAGTATTTT
15,many,TRBJ2-2,TRBV28,TRBD2,CASSFRGRGTGELFF,TGTGCCAGCAGTTTCAGAGGGAGGGGCACCGGGGAGCTGTTTTTT
15,few,TRBJ1-6,TRBV20-1,-,CSARGRSSYNSPLHF,TGCAGTGCTAGGGGTAGAAGCTCCTATAATTCACCCCTCCACTTT
15,few,TRBJ2-2,TRBV12-3/TRBV12-4,TRBD2,CASSSLAGGTGELFF,TGTGCCAGCAGTTCCCTAGCGGGAGGTACCGGGGAGCTGTTTTTT
13,few,TRBJ2-2,TRBV12-3/TRBV12-4,-,CASSLRENGELFF,TGTGCCAGCAGTTTAAGGGAGAACGGGGAGCTGTTTTTT
20,few,TRBJ1-6,TRBV11-1,TRBD1,CASSLQRTGGFGPSNSPLHF,TGTGCCAGCAGCTTACAGAGGACAGGGGGCTTTGGGCCCTCAAATTCACCCCTCCACTTT
12,-,TRBJ1-2,TRBV12-3/TRBV12-4,-,CASRGIHYGYTF,TGTGCCAGCAGGGGGATTCACTATGGCTACACCTTC
15,-,TRBJ2-7,TRBV4-3,-,CASSQDRTGVNEQYF,TGCGCCAGCAGCCAAGATAGGACGGGGGTGAACGAGCAGTACTTC
15,few,TRBJ2-7,TRBV7-8,TRBD1,CASSVDRGNFNEQYF,TGTGCCAGCAGCGTGGACAGGGGTAATTTTAACGAGCAGTACTTC
15,few,TRBJ2-6,TRBV20-1,-,CSARRGGSGANVLTF,TGCAGTGCTAGGAGGGGGGGCTCTGGGGCCAACGTCCTGACTTTC
13,many,TRBJ1-1,TRBV28,TRBD1,CASSFADRAEAFF,TGTGCCAGCAGCTTCGCCGACAGGGCCGAAGCTTTCTTT
16,few,TRBJ1-6,TRBV12-3/TRBV12-4,-,CASSFGSGANNSPLHF,TGTGCCAGCAGTTTTGGTTCAGGGGCGAATAATTCACCCCTCCACTTT
13,-,TRBJ1-1,TRBV6-5,-,CASSYSNKREAFF,TGTGCCAGCAGTTACTCGAACAAGAGGGAAGCTTTCTTT
14,few,TRBJ1-3,TRBV10-3,-,CAISELISGNTIYF,TGTGCCATCAGTGAGCTCATCTCTGGAAACACCATATATTTT
14,many,TRBJ2-2,TRBV5-6,TRBD1,CASGTGTNTGELFF,TGTGCCAGCGGGACAGGGACGAACACCGGGGAGCTGTTTTTT
14,-,TRBJ2-7,TRBV10-3,-,CAIKGTLVSYEQYF,TGTGCCATCAAGGGCACGCTGGTCAGCTACGAGCAGTACTTC
16,-,TRBJ2-1,TRBV6-2/TRBV6-3,TRBD2,CASSKLGLAGANEQFF,TGTGCCAGCAGTAAATTGGGACTAGCGGGAGCCAATGAGCAGTTCTTC
14,-,TRBJ2-3,TRBV29-1,TRBD2,CSVVLAGPTDTQYF,TGCAGCGTTGTTCTAGCGGGCCCCACAGATACGCAGTATTTT
16,many,TRBJ2-2,TRBV7-2,TRBD2,CASSPRLGLGVGELFF,TGTGCCAGCAGCCCCCGCCTCGGACTAGGGGTCGGGGAGCTGTTTTTT
16,few,TRBJ2-7,TRBV7-2,-,CASSLGVTVSSYEQYF,TGTGCCAGCAGCTTAGGAGTGACGGTGAGCTCCTACGAGCAGTACTTC
15,-,TRBJ2-2,TRBV11-2,-,CASSIWTKSTGELFF,TGTGCCAGCAGCATTTGGACAAAGAGCACCGGGGAGCTGTTTTTT
13,-,TRBJ2-6,TRBV12-3/TRBV12-4,-,CASTSVGANVLTF,TGTGCCAGCACATCAGTAGGGGCCAACGTCCTGACTTTC
15,few,TRBJ1-5,TRBV6-1,-,CASIPPEGSNQPQHF,TGTGCCAGCATTCCCCCGGAGGGGAGCAATCAGCCCCAGCATTTT
14,few,TRBJ2-7,TRBV27,TRBD1,CASSLSTGGYEQYF,TGTGCCAGCAGTTTATCGACAGGGGGCTACGAGCAGTACTTC
12,-,TRBJ2-5,TRBV29-1,-,CSATDIKETQYF,TGCAGCGCAACTGACATTAAAGAGACCCAGTACTTC
13,-,TRBJ1-4,TRBV7-9,-,CASRIGPNEKLFF,TGTGCCAGCAGAATTGGACCTAATGAAAAACTGTTTTTT
15,few,TRBJ2-7,TRBV20-1,-,CSARVGGAYSYEQYF,TGCAGTGCTAGAGTAGGGGGGGCCTATTCCTACGAGCAGTACTTC
18,-,TRBJ2-3,TRBV12-3/TRBV12-4,TRBD2,CASSLSYATSGGDGAQYF,TGTGCCAGCAGTTTATCTTACGCGACTAGCGGGGGGGACGGGGCGCAGTATTTT
16,-,TRBJ2-4,TRBV11-2,-,CASSLDWAGESNIQYF,TGTGCCAGCAGCTTAGATTGGGCAGGGGAATCAAACATTCAGTACTTC
14,few,TRBJ1-5,TRBV6-2/TRBV6-3,TRBD1,CASSYGQGRQPQHF,TGTGCCAGCAGTTATGGACAGGGACGGCAGCCCCAGCATTTT
15,many,TRBJ1-3,TRBV7-8,-,CASSLGPFSGNTIYF,TGTGCCAGCAGCTTAGGGCCGTTCTCTGGAAACACCATATATTTT
13,-,TRBJ1-1,TRBV29-1,TRBD1,CSAGTGRYTEAFF,TGCAGCGCCGGGACAGGGAGGTACACTGAAGCTTTCTTT
15,many,TRBJ2-2,TRBV4-3,-,CASSQEFGVTGELFF,TGCGCCAGCAGCCAAGAATTTGGAGTCACCGGGGAGCTGTTTTTT
15,many,TRBJ2-7,TRBV7-8,-,CASSFNPQLEYEQYF,TGTGCCAGCAGCTTTAACCCCCAACTGGAGTACGAGCAGTACTTC
15,once,TRBJ1-6,TRBV18,-,CASSHGSSYNSPLHF,TGTGCCAGCTCACACGGGAGCTCCTATAATTCACCCCTCCACTTT
15,few,TRBJ2-3,TRBV5-1,-,CASSLGLEGPDTQYF,TGCGCCAGCAGCTTGGGACTCGAAGGGCCAGATACGCAGTATTTT
18,few,TRBJ2-1,TRBV4-2,TRBD2,CASSRSIWREVPYNEQFF,TGTGCCAGCAGCCGAAGCATTTGGCGGGAGGTGCCCTACAATGAGCAGTTCTTC
14,many,TRBJ1-1,TRBV7-3,TRBD1,CASSIGQGNTEAFF,TGTGCCAGCAGCATCGGACAGGGAAACACTGAAGCTTTCTTT
14,-,TRBJ2-7,TRBV20-1,TRBD2,CSALGLAGAYEQYF,TGCAGTGCCCTTGGACTAGCGGGAGCGTACGAGCAGTACTTC
15,-,TRBJ2-7,TRBV20-1,-,CSARDWGHGGDEQYF,TGCAGTGCTAGAGATTGGGGACATGGGGGGGACGAGCAGTACTTC
14,-,TRBJ1-3,TRBV6-4,-,CASRPSEAGNTIYF,TGTGCCAGCAGGCCCTCGGAGGCTGGAAACACCATATATTTT
16,few,TRBJ1-2,TRBV6-2/TRBV6-3,-,CASAGPEERTNYGYTF,TGTGCCAGCGCGGGTCCAGAGGAGAGGACTAACTATGGCTACACTTTC
14,many,TRBJ2-1,TRBV29-1,TRBD1,CSCLLGQGRNEQFF,TGCAGCTGCCTCCTTGGACAGGGGCGCAATGAGCAGTTCTTC
15,many,TRBJ2-2,TRBV5-1,TRBD1,CASSLGQGDTGELFF,TGCGCCAGCAGTCTCGGACAGGGGGACACCGGGGAGCTGTTTTTT
14,many,TRBJ1-1,TRBV20-1,-,CSAPRENMNTEAFF,TGCAGTGCTCCGCGGGAGAACATGAACACTGAAGCTTTCTTT
15,-,TRBJ2-1,TRBV3-1,-,CASSPRDGGYNEQFF,TGTGCCAGCAGCCCCCGTGACGGGGGCTACAATGAGCAGTTCTTC
15,-,TRBJ1-3,TRBV3-1,-,CASSQAPYSGNTIYF,TGTGCCAGCAGCCAAGCACCGTACTCTGGAAACACCATATATTTT
12,-,TRBJ2-7,TRBV7-2,-,CASSLVVWKQYF,TGTGCCAGCAGCTTAGTGGTGTGGAAGCAGTACTTC
16,-,TRBJ2-5,TRBV12-3/TRBV12-4,TRBD1,CASSHTGGRGQETQYF,TGTGCCAGCAGTCATACAGGGGGGCGGGGACAAGAGACCCAGTACTTC
12,many,TRBJ1-2,TRBV29-1,-,CSVERPAYGYTF,TGCAGCGTTGAAAGGCCAGCCTATGGCTACACCTTC
13,many,TRBJ2-7,TRBV28,-,CASSPSVSYEQYF,TGTGCCAGCAGTCCCTCGGTTTCCTACGAGCAGTACTTC
14,few,TRBJ1-1,TRBV4-3,-,CASSQDGAWGEAFF,TGCGCCAGCAGCCAAGACGGGGCGTGGGGGGAAGCTTTCTTT
12,-,TRBJ2-7,TRBV12-3/TRBV12-4,-,CASSFQVYEQYF,TGTGCCAGCAGTTTTCAGGTTTACGAGCAGTACTTC
16,many,TRBJ2-2,TRBV11-2,TRBD1,CASSFPRTGTAGELFF,TGTGCCAGCAGCTTCCCGAGGACAGGGACCGCCGGGGAGCTGTTTTTT
17,few,TRBJ2-3,TRBV10-3,TRBD1,CAISARGSGTVTDTQYF,TGTGCCATCAGTGCCCGGGGTTCTGGGACAGTCACAGATACGCAGTATTTT
15,-,TRBJ2-1,TRBV4-3,-,CASSADSPRYNEQFF,TGCGCCAGCAGCGCAGACAGCCCCCGGTACAATGAGCAGTTCTTC
15,few,TRBJ1-3,TRBV7-2,-,CASSFGPSSGNTIYF,TGTGCCAGCAGCTTTGGACCGAGCTCTGGAAACACCATATATTTT
16,-,TRBJ2-1,TRBV5-1,-,CASRSGGGGVYNEQFF,TGCGCCAGCAGATCCGGTGGTGGCGGGGTATACAATGAGCAGTTCTTC
14,few,TRBJ1-6,TRBV9,-,CASSAGTKNSPLHF,TGTGCCAGCAGCGCCGGGACAAAAAATTCACCCCTCCACTTT